This TCR beta chain was obtained from a study of cytomegalovirus exposure and HLA in healthy donors. Findings of the study overall: The majority of CMV-associated TCR beta chains were reported as apparently HLA-restricted in a later analysis.

This CDR3 spans 14 amino acids. Trimming shortened V by 1 base and J by 9 bases, and 13 bases separated the two germline ends. Germline values: CDR1 LNHDA, CDR2 SQIVND (reference sequence). Points on this clone: The antigen is unknown.

PCR used 60 Vbeta primers and 13 Jbeta primers. The method was immunoSEQ multiplex PCR; TCRdb's version includes in-frame clones alone and lacks a portion of them. The sample yields some 140,000 clones, 76% seen once. This sequence originates from a female donor in good health and CMV-seropositive. The chain is built from TRBV19 and TRBJ2-1; maybe TRBD2 (6 bases). Sequenced: PBMCs. The CDR3 loop is CASSIAGARTEQFF. CDR3 coding DNA: TGTGCCAGTAGTATAGCGGGAGCGCGGACTGAGCAGTTCTTC.